This T cell receptor beta chain was obtained from a study of T cell repertoires in cytomegalovirus infection. Study-level information: Carrying CMV and the relevant HLA type showed in public TCR beta signatures. Whole-study results and caveats: Cumulated frequencies of public TCR beta families served to identify carriers of CMV plus the relevant HLA. HLA-C-restricted TCR beta clonotypes specific for CMV led the ex vivo response.

This clonotype was picked up a small number of times. The target antigen is unknown. TCRdb used MiXCR to reprocess the reads, holding one entry per CDR3 protein. The sample holds approximately 500,000 distinct CDR3 sequences; more than 15% are singletons and the top ten take around 25%. J lost 1 base, V lost 1 base, and 11 bases had no gene match. Germline V gene data show CDR1 as DFQATT and CDR2 as SNEGSKA (reference sequence). This CDR3 region has 17 residues. The sequence was obtained from a human donor in good health (CMV status not recorded). Some clones in this sample may be carry-over from other donors' samples. The V call is TRBV20-1, the J call TRBJ2-5, with 8 bases lining up with TRBD2. Material for sequencing was CD8+ T cells from PBMCs. The CDR3 nucleotides are TGCAGTGCTAGAGGGGGCCTCACGGGAGGGTTCCAAGAGACCCAGTACTTC. The encoded protein is CSARGGLTGGFQETQYF.